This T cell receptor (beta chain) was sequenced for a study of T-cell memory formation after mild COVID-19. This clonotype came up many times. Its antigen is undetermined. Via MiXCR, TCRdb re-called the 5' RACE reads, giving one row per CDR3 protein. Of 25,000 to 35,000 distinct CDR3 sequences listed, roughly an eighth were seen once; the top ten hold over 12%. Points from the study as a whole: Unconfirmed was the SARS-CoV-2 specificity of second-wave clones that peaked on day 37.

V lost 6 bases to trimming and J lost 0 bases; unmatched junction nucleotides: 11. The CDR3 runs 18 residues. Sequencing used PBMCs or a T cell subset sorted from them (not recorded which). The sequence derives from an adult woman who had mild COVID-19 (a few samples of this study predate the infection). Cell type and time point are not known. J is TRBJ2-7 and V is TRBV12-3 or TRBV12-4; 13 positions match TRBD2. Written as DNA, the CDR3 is TGTGCCAGCAGCTTACGGACTAGCGGGAGAGGCCCCTCCTACGAGCAGTACTTC. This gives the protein CASSLRTSGRGPSYEQYF.